The 29 T cell receptor beta chains reported below all come from one sample, sequenced in a study of beta chain features in type 1 diabetes. Study conclusions and caveats: Shorter TCRB CDR3s, moderately but significantly so, were found in Type 1 diabetes patients in all four CD4+ subsets.

For these TCRs, the target antigens are not known. As every portion of the isolated RNA was reverse transcribed, the sequencing read expressed TCRB transcripts. Only in-frame clones appear in the TCRdb table, and some are missing; sequencing was by immunoSEQ multiplex PCR. Altogether about 360,000 clones are present, about 12% being singletons, with the ten largest covering over 0.008%. Sequencing input: naive CD4+ T cells from blood. The receptors originated from a woman under 30 with type 1 diabetes.

The gene calls are TRBV4-2 and TRBJ2-1, with TRBD1 matching over 9 bases. CDR3 length: 17 residues. The junction had 10 bases not matched to a gene; V was cut back by 0 bases and J by 7 bases. Germline CDR1 and CDR2: LGHNA and YNFKEQ. The CDR3 loop reads CASSQDLGTGFYNEQFF. CDR3 nucleotide sequence: TGTGCCAGCAGCCAAGATCTTGGGACAGGGTTTTATAATGAGCAGTTCTTC.

This clone was detected only a few times. The chain joins TRBV15 to TRBJ2-7; tentatively, D is TRBD1 (6 bases). The V gene's germline CDR1 is LNHNV and CDR2 YYDKDF (reference sequence). The CDR3 sequence is 14 residues long. The V end lost 2 bases, the J end lost 6 bases, and 14 bases lay between the germline ends. The CDR3 region is CATSRTGILSEQYF. DNA of the CDR3: TGTGCCACCAGCAGAACAGGGATTTTGAGCGAGCAGTACTTC.

This clone was found a few times. The chain combines TRBV20-1 with TRBJ2-7; D not resolved. This CDR3 has 11 residues. CDR1 is DFQATT and CDR2 is SNEGSKA in the germline V gene (reference sequence). V lost 3 bases and J lost 5, with 8 bases in between. CDR3 in DNA: TGCAGTGCTAGGAGGCTGGACGAGCAGTACTTC. Protein: CSARRLDEQYF.

The chain combines TRBV11-2 with TRBJ2-3; D ambiguous. The germline V gene encodes CDR1 SGHAT and CDR2 FQNNGV. Between the trimmed V and J ends, which lost 3 bases and 5 bases, there was a span of 12 bases. This CDR3 has 14 amino acids. CDR3 in DNA: TGTGCCAGCAGCTTGAGTATCCGCAAAGATACGCAGTATTTT. This translates into CASSLSIRKDTQYF.

The table lists this clone with a few counts. The chain has TRBV7-2 and TRBJ1-4; D is perhaps TRBD1 (5 bases). The CDR3 length is 13 residues. CDR1 and CDR2 (germline): SGHTA, FQGNSA. V shed 3 bases and J shed 8 bases, with 10 bases lying between them. Here the CDR3 reads CASSFQQGEKLFF. For the CDR3, the DNA is TGTGCCAGCAGCTTCCAGCAGGGCGAAAAACTGTTTTTT.

A few counts support this clone. The chain carries TRBV5-4 and TRBJ2-2; D gene unclear. The germline gives CDR1 SGHNT, CDR2 YYREEE (reference sequence). V shed 2 bases and J shed 6 bases, with 5 bases lying between them. There are 12 residues in the CDR3. The CDR3 DNA follows: TGTGCCAGCAGCTTTTCCTCCGGGGAGCTGTTTTTT. Protein: CASSFSSGELFF.

This clone has a handful of counts. This sample also contains other DNA sequences that code for the same CDR3. The chain combines TRBV4-3 with TRBJ2-7; 8 positions match TRBD2. The J segment lost 3 bases and the V segment lost 1 base, leaving 5 bases of the junction unmatched. Germline loops: CDR1 LGHNA, CDR2 YSLEER. The CDR3 has 15 residues. As DNA, the CDR3 is TGCGCCAGCAGCCAAGGGCTAGCGGGCAACTACGAGCAGTACTTC. Translated: CASSQGLAGNYEQYF.

The V and J genes are TRBV7-2 and TRBJ2-1, with TRBD1 identical over 12 bases. With V trimmed by 5 bases and J by 6 bases, 2 bases remained unmatched. The V gene's germline CDR1 is SGHTA and CDR2 FQGNSA. The CDR3 loop spans 14 amino acids. CDR3 in amino acids: CASSPGQGANEQFF. The CDR3 coding sequence is TGTGCCAGCAGCCCGGGACAGGGGGCCAATGAGCAGTTCTTC.

This clone was recorded a few times. The J gene is TRBJ1-3, the V gene TRBV4-3, with D possibly matching TRBD1 (6 bases). Germline lookup yields CDR1 LGHNA and CDR2 YSLEER. The CDR3 is 17 residues long. Trimming stripped 0 bases from V and 3 bases from J, with 15 bases between. Here the CDR3 reads CASSQDLWQGIGNTIYF. CDR3 in DNA: TGCGCCAGCAGCCAAGATTTATGGCAGGGGATTGGAAACACCATATATTTT.

The gene calls are TRBV11-2 and TRBJ1-1, with 7 bases lining up with TRBD1. The CDR3 loop spans 14 amino acids. V lost 3 bases to trimming and J lost 5 bases; unmatched junction nucleotides: 6. Germline CDR1 is SGHAT and CDR2 is FQNNGV. CDR3 bases: TGTGCCAGCAGCTTTCTGGCCAGGGGGACTGAAGCTTTCTTT. Translation: CASSFLARGTEAFF.

V and J are TRBV11-2 and TRBJ2-7; D not resolved. The ends were cut back, 1 base at V and 3 bases at J, with 10 bases in the middle. The CDR3 contains 14 residues. Looked up from germline, CDR1 is SGHAT and CDR2 is FQNNGV. The CDR3 protein is CASSLVAGFYEQYF. CDR3 DNA: TGTGCCAGCAGCTTAGTGGCAGGCTTCTACGAGCAGTACTTC.

V gene TRBV5-1 combines with J gene TRBJ2-1; 9 bases match TRBD1. V shed 4 bases and J 2 bases; nucleotides not matched to a gene: 7. CDR1 SGHRS and CDR2 YFSETQ come from the germline V gene. The CDR3 length is 16 residues. DNA for the CDR3: TGCGCCAGCAGCCCACAGGGGGCAGGAACCTACAATGAGCAGTTCTTC. Amino acids: CASSPQGAGTYNEQFF.

This clone was seen more than once but under ten times. The gene calls are TRBV4-1 and TRBJ2-1; 8 bases map to TRBD2. The CDR3 is 16 amino acids. Germline CDR1 reads MGHRA; CDR2 reads YSYEKL. V was clipped by 3 bases and J by 4 bases; unmatched bases: 8. CDR3 DNA sequence: TGCGCCAGCAGCCAGGTACCTAGCGGGCGATACAATGAGCAGTTCTTC. Translated: CASSQVPSGRYNEQFF.

This clone was seen only a few times. This chain uses TRBV6-5 with TRBJ2-1, with TRBD1 identical over 10 bases. Trimming at V came to 3 bases and at J to 3 bases, leaving 2 bases not matched to a gene. The CDR3 totals 15 residues. Germline V gives CDR1 MNHEY, CDR2 SVGAGI. CDR3 protein: CASSYGQGGYNEQFF. The CDR3 nucleotides are TGTGCCAGCAGTTATGGACAGGGGGGCTACAATGAGCAGTTCTTC.

The gene calls are TRBV14 and TRBJ1-4; D perhaps matches TRBD1 (6 bases). The CDR3 has 14 amino acids. V was trimmed by 5 bases and J by 8 bases, leaving 15 bases between them. The germline V gene has CDR1 SGHDN and CDR2 FVKESK. As DNA, the CDR3 is TGTGCCAGCAGCTCCGGGACAATGCCGGAAAAACTGTTTTTT. Its translation is CASSSGTMPEKLFF.

The chain couples TRBV29-1 to TRBJ1-1; no clear D. Germline V CDR1 and CDR2: SQVTM, ANQGSEA. This CDR3 is built from 12 residues. Deletions cut 4 bases from V and 4 bases from J, with 10 bases between. CDR3 protein: CSVVPGATEAFF. In DNA form, the CDR3 reads TGCAGCGTTGTACCGGGAGCCACTGAAGCTTTCTTT.

V usage is TRBV11-2 and J usage is TRBJ2-3; 10 bases align to TRBD2. The CDR3 consists of 14 residues. From germline, CDR1 is SGHAT and CDR2 FQNNGV. V shed 5 bases and J 5 bases; nucleotides not matched to a gene: 4. The CDR3 nucleotides are TGTGCCAGCAGCAAGCGGGAGGGCCGAGATACGCAGTATTTT. It encodes CASSKREGRDTQYF. Based on the CDR3 plus reference TRBV11-2 and TRBJ2-3, the full variable domain is EAGVAQSPRYKIIEKRQSVAFWCNPISGHATLYWYQQILGQGPKLLIQFQNNGVVDDSQLPKDRFSAERLKGVDSTLKIQPAKLEDSAVYLCASSKREGRDTQYFGPGTRLTVL.

The CDR3 DNA is TGTGCCAGCAGGCTCCTAGCGGCTCGCACAGATACGCAGTATTTT. This translates into CASRLLAARTDTQYF. V usage is TRBV2 and J usage is TRBJ2-3, with 7 positions matching TRBD2. The CDR3 has 15 residues. From germline, CDR1 is SNHLY and CDR2 FYNNEI. Unmatched junction bases numbered 7, after V lost 6 bases and J lost 1 base.

This rearrangement joins TRBV6-6 to TRBJ2-7; 7 positions match TRBD1. V dropped 6 bases and J dropped 0; count of bases not matched to a gene: 8. In germline, CDR1 is MNHNY, CDR2 SVGAGI (reference sequence). The CDR3 is made up of 15 amino acids. The CDR3: CASRPNRDSSYEQYF. CDR3 bases: TGTGCCAGCAGACCGAACCGGGACAGCTCCTACGAGCAGTACTTC.

This clone appeared a few times. This chain joins TRBV9 and TRBJ1-2; 8 bases are shared with TRBD1. The CDR3 has 11 amino acids. V lost 4 bases, J lost 13 bases, and 6 bases stayed unmatched. CDR1 is SGDLS and CDR2 is YYNGEE in the germline V gene. The CDR3 protein is CASSSPTGVTF. CDR3 DNA: TGTGCCAGCAGCAGCCCGACAGGGGTCACCTTC.

V and J are TRBV10-3 and TRBJ2-2; a possible D gene is TRBD1 (5 bases). Trimming pared 11 bases from V and 4 bases from J, leaving 14 bases between. The CDR3 totals 13 residues. Germline CDR1 is ENHRY and CDR2 is SYGVKD. The chain's CDR3 is CAPPRTLTGELFF. The CDR3 DNA is TGTGCCCCCCCAAGGACACTCACCGGGGAGCTGTTTTTT.

This clone was observed a few times. Within the sample, other DNA sequences also encode this same CDR3. The V and J genes are TRBV30 and TRBJ2-7, with D unclear. This CDR3 has 11 residues. Trimming took 1 base from V and 3 from J, leaving 4 bases between them. Per germline, CDR1 GTSNPN and CDR2 SVGIG (reference sequence). Here the CDR3 reads CAWSASYEQYF. The CDR3 coding sequence is TGTGCCTGGAGTGCTAGCTACGAGCAGTACTTC. The whole variable domain, remainder taken from reference TRBV30 and TRBJ2-7, is SQTIHQWPATLVQPVGSPLSLECTVEGTSNPNLYWYRQAAGRGLQLLFYSVGIGQISSEVPQNLSASRPQDRQFILSSKKLLLSDSGFYLCAWSASYEQYFGPGTRLTVT.

The chain combines TRBV4-3 with TRBJ1-2; D perhaps matches TRBD1 (5 bases). CDR3 size: 15 residues. Germline CDR1 and CDR2: LGHNA and YSLEER. Trimming left V 0 bases short and J 4 bases short, with 12 bases between. In nucleotides, the CDR3 is TGCGCCAGCAGCCAAGATGGGGCCGGCGGCTATGGCTACACCTTC. This gives the protein CASSQDGAGGYGYTF.

This clone was seen a few times. The chain links TRBV15 to TRBJ1-2; D may be TRBD1 (5 bases). Germline lookup yields CDR1 LNHNV and CDR2 YYDKDF (reference sequence). This CDR3 is 13 amino acids long. The ends were cut back, 5 bases at V and 7 bases at J, with 14 bases in the middle. DNA for the CDR3: TGTGCCACCAGCGTAGCCGCCAGGGTTGGCTACACCTTC. Translation gives CATSVAARVGYTF.

This clone was seen more than once but under ten times. V gene TRBV21-1 combines with J gene TRBJ2-1; TRBD2 reflects the table's D call only, with no check against the DNA. TRBV21-1 is a pseudogene. The length of the CDR3 is 15 residues. The CDR3, as DNA: TGTGCCAGCAGCCCCAGAGGCGGGAGAGGGGATGAGCAGTTCTTC. It translates to CASSPRGGRGDEQFF.

V is TRBV10-3 and J is TRBJ1-2, with D possibly TRBD1 on 5 matching bases. The CDR3 loop spans 11 amino acids. The germline V gene has CDR1 ENHRY and CDR2 SYGVKD. Trimming removed 3 bases at V and 8 bases at J, with 7 bases between. CDR3 protein: CAISEKGGYTF. DNA for the CDR3: TGTGCCATCAGTGAAAAGGGGGGCTACACCTTC.

This clone was observed once. The rearrangement uses TRBV6-6 and TRBJ2-3; the match to TRBD1 covers 10 bases. CDR1 is MNHNY and CDR2 is SVGAGI in the germline V gene (reference sequence). V trimming: 2 bases; J trimming: 11 bases; junction bases outside the gene matches: 7. This CDR3 is 14 amino acids long. CDR3 sequence: CASSYTGTGDRQYF. Here the CDR3 DNA reads TGTGCCAGCAGTTACACCGGGACAGGGGATCGGCAGTATTTT.

This clone has a handful of counts. The V and J genes are TRBV30 and TRBJ2-5; the D gene is possibly TRBD1 (5 bases). This CDR3 spans 12 amino acids. Germline lookup yields CDR1 GTSNPN and CDR2 SVGIG (reference sequence). V lost 4 bases, J lost 2 bases, and 8 bases lay in between. CDR3 residues: CAWNSGQETQYF. Here the CDR3 DNA reads TGTGCCTGGAACTCAGGGCAAGAGACCCAGTACTTC.

This chain joins TRBV5-1 and TRBJ1-2; D is perhaps TRBD1 (5 bases). Trimming took off 2 bases at V and 6 bases at J, with 8 bases between the two ends. CDR1 is SGHRS, CDR2 YFSETQ, per germline. This CDR3 has 12 residues. CDR3 sequence: CASSFDSDGYTF. The CDR3 nucleotides are TGCGCCAGCAGCTTTGACAGTGATGGCTACACCTTC.